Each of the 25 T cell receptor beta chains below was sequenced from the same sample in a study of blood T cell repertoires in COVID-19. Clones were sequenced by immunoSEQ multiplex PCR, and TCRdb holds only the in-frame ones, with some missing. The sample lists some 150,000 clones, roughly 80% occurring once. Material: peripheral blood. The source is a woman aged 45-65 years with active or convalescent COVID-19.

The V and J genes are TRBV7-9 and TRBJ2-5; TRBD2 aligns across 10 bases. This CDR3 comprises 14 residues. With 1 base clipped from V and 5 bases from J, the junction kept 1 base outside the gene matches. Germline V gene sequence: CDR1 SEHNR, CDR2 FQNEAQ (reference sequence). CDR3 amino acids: CASSLVAGGETQYF. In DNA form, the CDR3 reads TGTGCCAGCAGCTTAGTAGCGGGGGGCGAGACCCAGTACTTC.

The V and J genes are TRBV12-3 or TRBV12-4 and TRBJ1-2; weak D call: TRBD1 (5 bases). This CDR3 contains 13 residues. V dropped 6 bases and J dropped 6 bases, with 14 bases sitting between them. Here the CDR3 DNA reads TGTGCCAGCAGCCAGGGTTGGGGTGATGGCTACACCTTC. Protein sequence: CASSQGWGDGYTF.

CDR3 sequence reads: CATRDGGDIQYF. The CDR3 DNA reads TGTGCCACCAGGGACGGGGGAGACATTCAGTACTTC. The rearrangement links TRBV18 to TRBJ2-4; the D gene is possibly TRBD2 (6 bases). This CDR3 has 12 amino acids. Germline assignment: CDR1 KGHSH and CDR2 LQKENI. V was trimmed by 10 bases and J by 8 bases, leaving 15 bases between them.

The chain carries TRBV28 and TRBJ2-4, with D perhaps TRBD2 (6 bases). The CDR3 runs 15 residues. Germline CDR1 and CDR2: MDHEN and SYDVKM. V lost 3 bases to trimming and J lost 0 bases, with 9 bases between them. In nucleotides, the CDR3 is TGTGCCAGCAGTTTGAGGGGACTAGCCAAAAACATTCAGTACTTC. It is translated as CASSLRGLAKNIQYF.

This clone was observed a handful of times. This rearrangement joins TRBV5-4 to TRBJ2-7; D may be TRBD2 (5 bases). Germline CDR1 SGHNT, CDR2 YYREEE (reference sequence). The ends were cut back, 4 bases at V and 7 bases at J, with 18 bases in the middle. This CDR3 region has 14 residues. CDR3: CASSDRTAGGEQYF. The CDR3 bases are TGTGCCAGCAGCGACCGTACAGCCGGCGGGGAGCAGTACTTC.

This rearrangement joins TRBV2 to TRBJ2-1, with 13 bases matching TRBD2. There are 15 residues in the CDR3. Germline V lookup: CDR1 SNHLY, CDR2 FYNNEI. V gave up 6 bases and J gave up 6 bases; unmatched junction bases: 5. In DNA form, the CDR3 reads TGTGCCAGCAGGACGACTAGCGGGGGGAGCAATGAGCAGTTCTTC. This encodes CASRTTSGGSNEQFF.

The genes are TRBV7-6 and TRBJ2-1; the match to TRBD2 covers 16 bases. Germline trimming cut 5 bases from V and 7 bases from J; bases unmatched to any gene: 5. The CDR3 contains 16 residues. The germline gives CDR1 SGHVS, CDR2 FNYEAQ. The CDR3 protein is CASSRGLAGGRNEQFF. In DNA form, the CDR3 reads TGTGCCAGCAGCCGGGGACTAGCGGGGGGGCGAAATGAGCAGTTCTTC.

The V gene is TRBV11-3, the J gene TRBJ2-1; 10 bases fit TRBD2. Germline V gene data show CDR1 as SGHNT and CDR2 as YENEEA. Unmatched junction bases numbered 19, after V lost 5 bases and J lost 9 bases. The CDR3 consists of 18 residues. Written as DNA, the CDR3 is TGTGCCAGCAGCACGCACAGCGGGTTGCCTAGCGGGAGTGGTGAGCAGTTCTTC. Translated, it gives CASSTHSGLPSGSGEQFF.

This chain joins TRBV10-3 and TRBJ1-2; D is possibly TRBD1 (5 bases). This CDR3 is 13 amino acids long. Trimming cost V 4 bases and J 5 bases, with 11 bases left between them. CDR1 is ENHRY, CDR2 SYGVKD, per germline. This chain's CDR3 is CAISVDRQYGYTF. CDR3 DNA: TGTGCCATCAGTGTGGACCGACAGTATGGCTACACCTTC.

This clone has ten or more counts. The CDR3 region has the DNA TGTGCCAGCAGCGGCAACAGGGGCGATGGCTACACCTTC. Amino acids: CASSGNRGDGYTF. The V and J genes are TRBV11-2 and TRBJ1-2; 7 bases fit TRBD1. Germline CDR1 and CDR2: SGHAT and FQNNGV. The CDR3 contains 13 residues. Trimming at V came to 5 bases and at J to 6 bases, leaving 6 bases not matched to a gene.

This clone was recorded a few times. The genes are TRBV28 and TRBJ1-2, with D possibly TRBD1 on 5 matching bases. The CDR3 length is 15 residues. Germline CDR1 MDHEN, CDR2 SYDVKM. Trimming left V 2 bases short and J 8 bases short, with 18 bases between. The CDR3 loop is CASSLGVDSARGYTF. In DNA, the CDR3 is TGTGCCAGCAGTTTAGGGGTCGACAGCGCTCGGGGCTACACCTTC.

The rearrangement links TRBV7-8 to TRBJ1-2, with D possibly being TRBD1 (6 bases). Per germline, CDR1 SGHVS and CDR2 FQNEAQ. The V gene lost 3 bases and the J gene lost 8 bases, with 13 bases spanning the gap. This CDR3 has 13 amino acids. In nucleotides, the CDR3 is TGTGCCAGCAGCTTTCGACAGGCTAGGGGCTACACCTTC. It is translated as CASSFRQARGYTF.

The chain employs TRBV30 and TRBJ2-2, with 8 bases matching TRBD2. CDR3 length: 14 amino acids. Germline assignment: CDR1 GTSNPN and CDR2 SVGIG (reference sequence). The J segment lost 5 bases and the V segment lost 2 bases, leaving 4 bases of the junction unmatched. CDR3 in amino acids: CAWSSVAGTGELFF. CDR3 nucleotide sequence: TGTGCCTGGAGTTCGGTAGCGGGGACCGGGGAGCTGTTTTTT. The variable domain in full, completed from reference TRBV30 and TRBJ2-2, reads SQTIHQWPATLVQPVGSPLSLECTVEGTSNPNLYWYRQAAGRGLQLLFYSVGIGQISSEVPQNLSASRPQDRQFILSSKKLLLSDSGFYLCAWSSVAGTGELFFGEGSRLTVL.

The CDR3 bases are TGTGCCAGTAGTGAGGACAGGGGTAACTATGGCTACACCTTC. It translates to CASSEDRGNYGYTF. This chain connects TRBV19 to TRBJ1-2; 9 bases are shared with TRBD1. The CDR3 covers 14 residues. Trimming removed 5 bases from V and 1 base from J; junction bases left unmatched: 2. In germline, CDR1 is LNHDA, CDR2 SQIVND (reference sequence).

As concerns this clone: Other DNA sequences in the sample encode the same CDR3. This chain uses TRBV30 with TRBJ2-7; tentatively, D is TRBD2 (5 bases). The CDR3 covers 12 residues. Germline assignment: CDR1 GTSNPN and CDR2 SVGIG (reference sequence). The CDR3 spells CAYGEMIYEQYF. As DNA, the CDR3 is TGTGCTTACGGGGAGATGATCTACGAGCAGTACTTC. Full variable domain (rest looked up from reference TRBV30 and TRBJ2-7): SQTIHQWPATLVQPVGSPLSLECTVEGTSNPNLYWYRQAAGRGLQLLFYSVGIGQISSEVPQNLSASRPQDRQFILSSKKLLLSDSGFYLCAYGEMIYEQYFGPGTRLTVT.

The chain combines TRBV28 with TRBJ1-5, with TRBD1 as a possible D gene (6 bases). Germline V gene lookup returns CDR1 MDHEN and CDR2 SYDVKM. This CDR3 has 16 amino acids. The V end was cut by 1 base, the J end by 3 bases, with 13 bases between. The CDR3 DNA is TGTGCCAGCAGTTTATCGGCAGGGGTAAACAATCAGCCCCAGCATTTT. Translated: CASSLSAGVNNQPQHF.

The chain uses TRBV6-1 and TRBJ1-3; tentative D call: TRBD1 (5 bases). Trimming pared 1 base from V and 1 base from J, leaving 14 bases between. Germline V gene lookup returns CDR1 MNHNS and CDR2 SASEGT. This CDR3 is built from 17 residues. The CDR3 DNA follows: TGTGCCAGCAGTGAAGTGCGGGGGGATCTTTCTGGAAACACCATATATTTT. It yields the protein CASSEVRGDLSGNTIYF.

CDR3 sequence reads: CASSQDIGLPQGYTF. CDR3 bases: TGCGCCAGCAGCCAAGATATCGGACTGCCCCAAGGCTACACCTTC. The chain is built from TRBV4-3 and TRBJ1-2; no reliable D call. CDR1 is LGHNA and CDR2 is YSLEER in the germline V gene. V gave up 0 bases and J gave up 8 bases, with 16 bases separating them. The CDR3 loop spans 15 amino acids.

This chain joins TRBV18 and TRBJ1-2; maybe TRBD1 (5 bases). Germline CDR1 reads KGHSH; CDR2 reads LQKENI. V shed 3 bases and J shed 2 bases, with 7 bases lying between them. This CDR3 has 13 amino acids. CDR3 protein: CASSPTDNYGYTF. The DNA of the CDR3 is TGTGCCAGCTCACCGACAGACAACTATGGCTACACCTTC.

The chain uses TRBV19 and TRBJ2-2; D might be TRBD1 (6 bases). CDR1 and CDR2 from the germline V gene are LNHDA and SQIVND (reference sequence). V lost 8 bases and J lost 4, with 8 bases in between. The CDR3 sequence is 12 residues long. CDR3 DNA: TGTGCCAGTGGACAGATCACCGGGGAGCTGTTTTTT. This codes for CASGQITGELFF.

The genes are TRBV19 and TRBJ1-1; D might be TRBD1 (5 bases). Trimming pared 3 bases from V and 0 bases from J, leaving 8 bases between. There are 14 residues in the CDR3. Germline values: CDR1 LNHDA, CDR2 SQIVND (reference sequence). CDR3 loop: CASSISRVNTEAFF. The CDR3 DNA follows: TGTGCCAGTAGTATCTCCAGGGTGAACACTGAAGCTTTCTTT.

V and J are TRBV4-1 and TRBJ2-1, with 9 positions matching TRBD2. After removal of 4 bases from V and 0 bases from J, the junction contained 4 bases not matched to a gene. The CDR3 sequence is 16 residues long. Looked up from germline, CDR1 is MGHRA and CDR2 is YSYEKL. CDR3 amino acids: CASSPTSGDSYNEQFF. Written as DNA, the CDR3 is TGCGCCAGCAGCCCGACTAGCGGAGACTCCTACAATGAGCAGTTCTTC.

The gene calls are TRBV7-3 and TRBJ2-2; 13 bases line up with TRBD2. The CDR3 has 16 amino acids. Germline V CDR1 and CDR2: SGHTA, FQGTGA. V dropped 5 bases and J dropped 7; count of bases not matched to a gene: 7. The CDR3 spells CASSALAGGNRGELFF. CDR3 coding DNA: TGTGCCAGCAGCGCACTAGCGGGGGGGAACCGCGGGGAGCTGTTTTTT.

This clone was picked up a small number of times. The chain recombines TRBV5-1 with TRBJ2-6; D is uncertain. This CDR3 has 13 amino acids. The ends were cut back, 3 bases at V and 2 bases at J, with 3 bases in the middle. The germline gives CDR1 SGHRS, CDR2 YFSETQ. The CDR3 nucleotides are TGCGCCAGCAGCTCTCCTGGGGCCAACGTCCTGACTTTC. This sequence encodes CASSSPGANVLTF.

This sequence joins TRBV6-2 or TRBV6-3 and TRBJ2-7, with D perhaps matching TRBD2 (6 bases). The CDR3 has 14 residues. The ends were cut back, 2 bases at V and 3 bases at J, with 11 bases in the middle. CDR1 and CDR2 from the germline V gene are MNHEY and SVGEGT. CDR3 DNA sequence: TGTGCCAGCAGTTACGGAGGGGCCGACTACGAGCAGTACTTC. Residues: CASSYGGADYEQYF.